Each of the 8 T cell receptor beta chains below was sequenced from the same sample in a study of OX40 agonist ivuxolimab in advanced cancers. TCRdb's copy holds only in-frame clones and misses some; the assay was immunoSEQ multiplex PCR. This sample yields about 15,000 clones, of which about four fifths are seen a single time; around 45% belongs to the top ten. This specimen was CD4+ or CD8+ T cells sorted from blood, taken in a trial of the OX40 agonist ivuxolimab. The receptors shown here come from an adult with an advanced solid tumor such as melanoma, head and neck, liver or kidney cancer.

The chain recombines TRBV2 with TRBJ2-5; 8 bases map to TRBD2. Germline CDR1 is SNHLY and CDR2 is FYNNEI. V shed 3 bases and J 7 bases; nucleotides not matched to a gene: 10. The CDR3 loop spans 15 amino acids. The CDR3 DNA sequence: TGTGCCAGCAGTGATGGGCCGGCGGGGGGAGGGACCCAGTACTTC. Protein product: CASSDGPAGGGTQYF. The entire variable domain, with the rest obtained from reference TRBV2 and TRBJ2-5, is as follows: EPEVTQTPSHQVTQMGQEVILRCVPISNHLYFYWYRQILGQKVEFLVSFYNNEISEKSEIFDDQFSVERPDGSNFTLKIRSTKLEDSAMYFCASSDGPAGGGTQYFGPGTRLLVL.

This chain joins TRBV7-2 and TRBJ2-3; D is uncertain. The CDR3 is 15 residues long. The germline gives CDR1 SGHTA, CDR2 FQGNSA. V was shortened by 1 base and J by 5 bases, with 13 bases between the two germline ends. The CDR3 coding sequence is TGTGCCAGCAGCTTAGAGGTCGGGTTAGGAGATACGCAGTATTTT. This translates into CASSLEVGLGDTQYF.

V gene TRBV7-8 combines with J gene TRBJ1-6, with D unresolved. Germline CDR1 reads SGHVS; CDR2 reads FQNEAQ. V was pared by 1 base and J by 0 bases, with 7 bases between. This CDR3 spans 16 amino acids. In DNA, the CDR3 is TGTGCCAGCAGCTTAGTATCAATCTCCTATAATTCACCCCTCCACTTT. Its protein is CASSLVSISYNSPLHF.

The rearrangement uses TRBV5-6 and TRBJ1-2; D remains unclear. This CDR3 has 15 residues. V lost 6 bases and J 4 bases, leaving 19 bases between the germline ends. Germline V gene data show CDR1 as SGHDT and CDR2 as YYEEEE. CDR3 nucleotide sequence: TGTGCCAGCACCCCCGCGGTAGGGTCGATCTATGGCTACACCTTC. Translation: CASTPAVGSIYGYTF. Based on the CDR3 plus reference TRBV5-6 and TRBJ1-2, the full variable domain is DAGVTQSPTHLIKTRGQQVTLRCSPKSGHDTVSWYQQALGQGPQFIFQYYEEEERQRGNFPDRFSGHQFPNYSSELNVNALLLGDSALYLCASTPAVGSIYGYTFGSGTRLTVV.

This chain connects TRBV5-6 to TRBJ2-2, with D perhaps TRBD1 or TRBD2 (6 bases each). Germline V gives CDR1 SGHDT, CDR2 YYEEEE. Trimming pared 0 bases from V and 6 bases from J, leaving 15 bases between. The CDR3 consists of 16 residues. CDR3 region: CASSLEGGQGSGELFF. The CDR3 DNA reads as TGTGCCAGCAGCTTGGAAGGGGGGCAGGGCTCCGGGGAGCTGTTTTTT. Full variable domain (outside the CDR3, taken from reference TRBV5-6 and TRBJ2-2): DAGVTQSPTHLIKTRGQQVTLRCSPKSGHDTVSWYQQALGQGPQFIFQYYEEEERQRGNFPDRFSGHQFPNYSSELNVNALLLGDSALYLCASSLEGGQGSGELFFGEGSRLTVL.

This clone ranks as medium-sized. In nucleotides, the CDR3 is TGTGCCAGCAGTGATCAAGAAACCTACGAGCAGTACTTC. Translated, it gives CASSDQETYEQYF. V and J are TRBV6-1 and TRBJ2-7; no clear D. The CDR3 consists of 13 residues. The germline V gene encodes CDR1 MNHNS and CDR2 SASEGT. The ends were cut back, 3 bases at V and 2 bases at J, with 8 bases in the middle.

V usage is TRBV5-1 and J usage is TRBJ2-1, with TRBD1 identical over 9 bases. There are 14 residues in the CDR3. V was pared by 3 bases and J by 5 bases, with 3 bases of the junction left unmatched. Per germline, CDR1 SGHRS and CDR2 YFSETQ. CDR3 sequence (DNA): TGCGCCAGCAGCTGGACAGGGGTTAACAATGAGCAGTTCTTC. It is translated as CASSWTGVNNEQFF.

The rearrangement uses TRBV2 and TRBJ2-3; maybe TRBD2 (6 bases). This CDR3 has 15 residues. The germline V and J ends were trimmed by 2 bases and 1 base, with 10 bases remaining between them. The V gene's germline CDR1 is SNHLY and CDR2 FYNNEI. This CDR3 is CASSEFGGGTDTQYF. The CDR3 coding sequence is TGTGCCAGCAGTGAATTTGGCGGGGGCACAGATACGCAGTATTTT.